These 17 T cell receptor beta chains share one sample of origin, sequenced in a study of T cells in Graves' hyperthyroidism and ophthalmopathy. Using RNA transcripts as the source, TCR beta CDR3 regions were amplified. First-round RT-PCR with HTBI primers amplified the TCR CDR3 region. MiXCR, applied by TCRdb to the multiplex PCR reads, yields one record per CDR3 protein. Of 550,000 to 800,000 distinct CDR3 sequences listed, around 15% were seen once; the top ten hold around 7.7%. Source material: blood. The receptors were gathered from a young man with Graves' hyperthyroidism.

In this sample, this clonotype turned up many times. The chain links TRBV6-1 to TRBJ2-4, with D possibly matching TRBD2 (7 bases). The CDR3 runs to 13 residues. The V gene lost 7 bases and the J gene lost 7 bases, with 14 bases spanning the gap. Germline CDR1 MNHNS, CDR2 SASEGT. The CDR3 DNA sequence: TGTGCCAGCACTATGAGGGGGGGTAACATTCAGTACTTC. It codes for CASTMRGGNIQYF.

The chain links TRBV18 to TRBJ2-1; no definite D call. Trimming removed 0 bases from V and 3 bases from J, with 12 bases in between. The germline CDR1 and CDR2 sequences are KGHSH and LQKENI. The CDR3 consists of 16 residues. CDR3 in amino acids: CASSPPGLVFYNEQFF. The CDR3 DNA reads as TGTGCCAGCTCACCACCGGGCCTAGTTTTCTACAATGAGCAGTTCTTC. Combining the CDR3 with reference TRBV18 and TRBJ2-1 gives the whole variable domain NAGVMQNPRHLVRRRGQEARLRCSPMKGHSHVYWYRQLPEEGLKFMVYLQKENIIDESGMPKERFSAEFPKEGPSILRIQQVVRGDSAAYFCASSPPGLVFYNEQFFGPGTRLTVL.

This clonotype was observed at least ten times. CDR3 nucleotide sequence: TGTGCCAGCAACAACCGGGACACAGACTATGGCTACACCTTC. Protein: CASNNRDTDYGYTF. The genes are TRBV11-1 and TRBJ1-2, with a tentative D call TRBD1 (6 bases). Germline V lookup: CDR1 SGHAT, CDR2 FQDESV (reference sequence). V was clipped by 7 bases and J by 3 bases, with 15 bases between them. This CDR3 spans 14 amino acids.

This clonotype was seen many times. V is TRBV15 and J is TRBJ2-3; D is perhaps TRBD2 (5 bases). Per the germline V gene, CDR1 is LNHNV and CDR2 is YYDKDF (reference sequence). CDR3 length equals 16 residues. V was pared by 5 bases and J by 1 base, with 16 bases between. CDR3 nucleotides: TGTGCCACCAGCCCCCTAGGGAGAGCACGCACAGATACGCAGTATTTT. Amino acids: CATSPLGRARTDTQYF.

This clonotype appeared a few times. The chain links TRBV6-5 to TRBJ2-3; D remains unclear. CDR1 is MNHEY and CDR2 is SVGAGI in the germline V gene. CDR3 length: 15 amino acids. V was shortened by 4 bases and J by 4 bases, with 15 bases between the two germline ends. In DNA form, the CDR3 reads TGTGCCAGCAGTTCCCCGCACCGTAGCTCAGATACGCAGTATTTT. Protein product: CASSSPHRSSDTQYF.

This clonotype has a count of ten or more. V is TRBV6-1 and J is TRBJ1-2; D might be TRBD1 (6 bases). The V gene's germline CDR1 is MNHNS and CDR2 SASEGT. The CDR3 sequence is 12 residues long. Trimming took off 5 bases at V and 7 bases at J, with 11 bases between the two ends. The CDR3 sequence is CASSPGGRGYTF. CDR3 DNA: TGTGCCAGCAGTCCGGGGGGCCGTGGCTACACCTTC.

The chain is built from TRBV30 and TRBJ2-1, with D uncertain. CDR1 is GTSNPN and CDR2 is SVGIG in the germline V gene (reference sequence). CDR3 length: 13 residues. The V and J ends lost 8 bases and 4 bases respectively, with 15 bases between them. In DNA, the CDR3 is TGTGCCCTTTCGGAAAGGGCATACAATGAGCAGTTCTTC. It encodes CALSERAYNEQFF. The entire variable domain, with the rest obtained from reference TRBV30 and TRBJ2-1, is as follows: SQTIHQWPATLVQPVGSPLSLECTVEGTSNPNLYWYRQAAGRGLQLLFYSVGIGQISSEVPQNLSASRPQDRQFILSSKKLLLSDSGFYLCALSERAYNEQFFGPGTRLTVL.

In this sample, this clonotype turned up many times. The rearrangement links TRBV11-2 to TRBJ2-7; tentative D call: TRBD1 (5 bases). The CDR3 sequence is 15 residues long. CDR1 is SGHAT and CDR2 is FQNNGV in the germline V gene. V lost 5 bases and J 6 bases, leaving 20 bases between the germline ends. CDR3 in amino acids: CASSPGQALASEQYF. The CDR3 nucleotides read TGTGCCAGCAGCCCAGGGCAGGCCCTCGCGTCCGAGCAGTACTTC.

In this sample, this clonotype turned up many times. The chain combines TRBV3-1 with TRBJ2-1; 7 nucleotides agree with TRBD1. V dropped 1 base and J dropped 3; count of bases not matched to a gene: 3. The CDR3 contains 15 residues. Germline V gene data show CDR1 as LGHDT and CDR2 as YNNKEL (reference sequence). CDR3 nucleotides: TGTGCCAGCAGCCAAGTTCACAGGGGCTACAATGAGCAGTTCTTC. Protein product: CASSQVHRGYNEQFF.

This chain uses TRBV15 with TRBJ2-1; TRBD2 agrees at 9 bases. Germline V lookup: CDR1 LNHNV, CDR2 YYDKDF (reference sequence). V shed 3 bases and J 4 bases; nucleotides not matched to a gene: 7. This CDR3 has 16 amino acids. The CDR3 region is CATSSSGLASYNEQFF. In DNA, the CDR3 is TGTGCCACCAGCAGCAGTGGACTAGCGAGTTACAATGAGCAGTTCTTC.

This clonotype occurred a few times. This rearrangement joins TRBV30 to TRBJ2-5; the match to TRBD2 covers 7 bases. This CDR3 comprises 15 residues. V shed 0 bases and J 4 bases; nucleotides not matched to a gene: 8. Germline V lookup: CDR1 GTSNPN, CDR2 SVGIG (reference sequence). The CDR3 loop is CAWSVGGRGRETQYF. The CDR3 DNA reads as TGTGCCTGGAGTGTGGGAGGGAGGGGTAGAGAGACCCAGTACTTC.

This clonotype has ten or more counts. V is TRBV20-1 and J is TRBJ2-7, with a possible D match to TRBD1 (5 bases). CDR1 is DFQATT and CDR2 is SNEGSKA in the germline V gene (reference sequence). The CDR3 consists of 11 residues. Trimming shortened V by 2 bases and J by 3 bases, and 5 bases separated the two germline ends. In nucleotides, the CDR3 is TGCAGTGCTAGAAGGGGCTACGAGCAGTACTTC. Residues: CSARRGYEQYF.

The sample holds a few counts of this clonotype. This chain uses TRBV29-1 with TRBJ1-1; 8 bases match TRBD1. The germline V gene encodes CDR1 SQVTM and CDR2 ANQGSEA. V dropped 5 bases and J dropped 5; count of bases not matched to a gene: 10. There are 14 residues in the CDR3. The CDR3 region has the DNA TGCAGCGTTCAAGCAAGGACAGGGTTGACTGAAGCTTTCTTT. Translated, it gives CSVQARTGLTEAFF.

The J gene is TRBJ1-1, the V gene TRBV29-1, with D perhaps TRBD1 (6 bases). This CDR3 has 13 amino acids. Germline lookup yields CDR1 SQVTM and CDR2 ANQGSEA. The V end lost 7 bases, the J end lost 1 base, and 13 bases lay between the germline ends. The DNA for the CDR3 is TGCAGCGCTGACGGACAGCCGAACACTGAAGCTTTCTTT. Translation gives CSADGQPNTEAFF.

This clonotype was counted ten times or more. V gene TRBV9 combines with J gene TRBJ2-7; D may be TRBD2 (6 bases). Trimming removed 3 bases at V and 6 bases at J, with 13 bases between. CDR3 length: 13 residues. Germline loops: CDR1 SGDLS, CDR2 YYNGEE. The CDR3 region has the DNA TGTGCCAGCAGCGCGGACCTGGAGGGCGAGCAGTACTTC. It yields the protein CASSADLEGEQYF.

Concerning this clonotype: This could be a read error, since a much larger clone is one nucleotide away. The gene calls are TRBV15 and TRBJ1-5; D call uncertain. The CDR3 sequence is 13 residues long. V was cut by 2 bases and J by 1 base, with 3 bases left in between. The germline V gene encodes CDR1 LNHNV and CDR2 YYDKDF (reference sequence). CDR3 sequence: CATSRISNQPQHF. The CDR3 DNA sequence: TGTGCCACCAGCAGAATAAGCAATCAGCCCCAGCATTTT.

This clonotype came up a few times. V is TRBV2 and J is TRBJ1-1; D is possibly TRBD1 (6 bases). This CDR3 has 13 amino acids. V dropped 5 bases and J dropped 7 bases, with 14 bases sitting between them. The V gene's germline CDR1 is SNHLY and CDR2 FYNNEI. Here the CDR3 reads CASSQTGFNEAFF. Written as DNA, the CDR3 is TGTGCCAGCAGTCAGACAGGTTTCAATGAAGCTTTCTTT.